Each of the 11 T cell receptor beta chains below was sequenced from the same sample in a study of technical replicates of blood from a few donors (dated by TCRdb to 2015 to 2018). The library came from the immunoSEQ multiplex PCR assay. The immuneACCESS repertoire file appears here via TCRdb, limited to in-frame rearrangements. These files lack a portion of the clones; in checked studies, under half of the deficit traces to unresolved V genes, and the cause of the others is not known. The sample includes 65,000 to 95,000 clones, with 97% observed a single time. Together, the top ten hold around 0.18% of the sample. The specimen was T cells isolated from PBMCs. These TCRs come from a human donor in good health.

This chain joins TRBV11-3 and TRBJ1-1; no clear D. The V gene's germline CDR1 is SGHNT and CDR2 YENEEA. V shed 4 bases and J shed 3 bases, with 9 bases lying between them. CDR3 length: 13 amino acids. Written as DNA, the CDR3 is TGTGCCAGCAGCTCATCTACGGACACTGAAGCTTTCTTT. Its translation is CASSSSTDTEAFF.

The chain recombines TRBV28 with TRBJ1-1; D is possibly TRBD1 (5 bases). CDR1 is MDHEN and CDR2 is SYDVKM in the germline V gene. This CDR3 spans 17 amino acids. V was trimmed by 6 bases and J by 1 base, leaving 21 bases between them. The CDR3 here is CASRRKSAGFGNTEAFF. The CDR3 DNA reads as TGTGCCAGCAGACGAAAATCGGCAGGGTTTGGGAACACTGAAGCTTTCTTT.

The chain combines TRBV5-4 with TRBJ2-5; no firm D call. This CDR3 is built from 11 residues. The V end lost 3 bases, the J end lost 5 bases, and 5 bases lay between the germline ends. Germline CDR1 reads SGHNT; CDR2 reads YYREEE (reference sequence). This CDR3 reads CASSSYETQYF. In DNA form, the CDR3 reads TGTGCCAGCAGCTCCTATGAGACCCAGTACTTC.

This clone was recorded only once. CDR3 sequence: CASSLTGTGGPYGYTF. CDR3 coding DNA: TGTGCCAGCAGCTTAACTGGGACAGGGGGCCCCTATGGCTACACCTTC. The rearrangement links TRBV7-3 to TRBJ1-2, with 12 positions matching TRBD1. Germline V gives CDR1 SGHTA, CDR2 FQGTGA. This CDR3 is built from 16 residues. V lost 0 bases, J lost 4 bases, and 3 bases stayed unmatched.

The rearrangement links TRBV28 to TRBJ1-5, with D possibly TRBD1 on 5 matching bases. V dropped 2 bases and J dropped 7 bases, with 12 bases sitting between them. The V gene's germline CDR1 is MDHEN and CDR2 SYDVKM. The CDR3 runs 14 residues. CDR3: CASSLPQGMQPQHF. Here the CDR3 DNA reads TGTGCCAGCAGTTTACCCCAGGGAATGCAGCCCCAGCATTTT. The whole variable domain, remainder taken from reference TRBV28 and TRBJ1-5, is DVKVTQSSRYLVKRTGEKVFLECVQDMDHENMFWYRQDPGLGLRLIYFSYDVKMKEKGDIPEGYSVSREKKERFSLILESASTNQTSMYLCASSLPQGMQPQHFGDGTRLSIL.

The chain uses TRBV2 and TRBJ1-4; D is uncertain. This CDR3 has 14 residues. The V gene's germline CDR1 is SNHLY and CDR2 FYNNEI. Trimming stripped 4 bases from V and 0 bases from J, with 6 bases between. Here the CDR3 reads CASSGTATNEKLFF. The CDR3 DNA reads as TGTGCCAGCAGTGGAACAGCAACTAATGAAAAACTGTTTTTT.

The V call is TRBV27, the J call TRBJ2-5; D may be TRBD2 (6 bases). Trimming removed 3 bases at V and 5 bases at J, with 10 bases between. This CDR3 region has 13 residues. Germline CDR1 reads MNHEY; CDR2 reads SMNVEV (reference sequence). As DNA, the CDR3 is TGTGCCAGCAGTTTTCGGGGGTGGGAGACCCAGTACTTC. This codes for CASSFRGWETQYF.

The sample holds a few counts of this clone. The chain couples TRBV4-1 to TRBJ1-1; tentative D call: TRBD1 (6 bases). Trimming left V 2 bases short and J 3 bases short, with 10 bases between. CDR1 is MGHRA, CDR2 YSYEKL, per germline. This CDR3 contains 14 residues. The CDR3 protein is CASSQTGKYTEAFF. In DNA form, the CDR3 reads TGCGCCAGCAGCCAAACAGGGAAATACACTGAAGCTTTCTTT.

V usage is TRBV5-5 and J usage is TRBJ2-1; D is possibly TRBD2 (5 bases). The V gene's germline CDR1 is SGHKS and CDR2 YYEKEE (reference sequence). The CDR3 loop spans 15 amino acids. V shed 2 bases and J shed 8 bases, with 17 bases lying between them. CDR3 in DNA: TGTGCCAGCAGCTTTCGCTCGGGCTCCGGGGATGAGCAGTTCTTC. As protein: CASSFRSGSGDEQFF.

V gene TRBV6-4 combines with J gene TRBJ2-3; D is unresolved. The CDR3 covers 16 residues. The germline V gene has CDR1 MRHNA and CDR2 SNTAGT. The germline V and J ends were trimmed by 5 bases and 2 bases, with 17 bases remaining between them. The CDR3 nucleotides are TGTGCCAGCAGTTTTCAAAGCCTGTTCCCCACAGATACGCAGTATTTT. Encoded protein: CASSFQSLFPTDTQYF.

As DNA, the CDR3 is TGTGCCAGCAGCTTAGTTGGCCAGGGGTCGGGCGAGCAGTACTTC. Residues: CASSLVGQGSGEQYF. The chain links TRBV11-3 to TRBJ2-7; D might be TRBD1 (6 bases). Trimming left V 1 base short and J 6 bases short, with 16 bases between. Germline values: CDR1 SGHNT, CDR2 YENEEA. CDR3 length equals 15 residues.